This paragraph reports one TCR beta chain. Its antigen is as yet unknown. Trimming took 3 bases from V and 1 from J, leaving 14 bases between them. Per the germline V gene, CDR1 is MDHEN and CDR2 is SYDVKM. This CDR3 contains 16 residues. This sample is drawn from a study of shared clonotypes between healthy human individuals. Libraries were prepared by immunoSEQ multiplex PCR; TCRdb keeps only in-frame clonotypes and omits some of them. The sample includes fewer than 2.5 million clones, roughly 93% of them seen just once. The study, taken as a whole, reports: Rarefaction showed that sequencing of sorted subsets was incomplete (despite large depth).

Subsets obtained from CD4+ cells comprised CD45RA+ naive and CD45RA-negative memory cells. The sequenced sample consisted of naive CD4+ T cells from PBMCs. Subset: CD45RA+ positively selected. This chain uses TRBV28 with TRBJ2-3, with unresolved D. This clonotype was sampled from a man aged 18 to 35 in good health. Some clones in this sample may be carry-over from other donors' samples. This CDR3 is CASSLGKLRRTDTQYF. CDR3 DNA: TGTGCCAGCAGTTTGGGAAAGTTGAGGCGCACAGATACGCAGTATTTT.